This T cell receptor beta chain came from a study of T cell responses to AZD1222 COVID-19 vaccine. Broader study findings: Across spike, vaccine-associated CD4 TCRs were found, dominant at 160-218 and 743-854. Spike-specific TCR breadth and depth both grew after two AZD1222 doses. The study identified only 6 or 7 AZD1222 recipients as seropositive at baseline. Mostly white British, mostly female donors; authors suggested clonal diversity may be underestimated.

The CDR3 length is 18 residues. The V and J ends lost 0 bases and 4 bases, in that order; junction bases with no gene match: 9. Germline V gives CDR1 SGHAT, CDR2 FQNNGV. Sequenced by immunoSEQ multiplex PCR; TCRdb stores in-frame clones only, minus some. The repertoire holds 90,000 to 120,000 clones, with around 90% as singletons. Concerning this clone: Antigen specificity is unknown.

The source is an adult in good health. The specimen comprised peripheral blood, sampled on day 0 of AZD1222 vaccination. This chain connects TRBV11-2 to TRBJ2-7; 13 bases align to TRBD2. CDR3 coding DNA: TGTGCCAGCAGCTTAGACGGGACTAGCGGGACCACGCGGTACGAGCAGTACTTC. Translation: CASSLDGTSGTTRYEQYF.